The 25 T cell receptor beta chains below come from one sample, sequenced in a study of siplizumab effects on memory and regulatory T cells. TCRdb's table, derived via immunoSEQ multiplex PCR, lists solely in-frame clones and lacks some. The data show approximately 100,000 clones, 85% to 95% seen once. The sequencing input was non-Treg CD4+ T cells sorted from blood. Receptors were obtained from a human donor in good health.

The chain is built from TRBV25-1 and TRBJ2-7; D remains ambiguous. V dropped 4 bases and J dropped 2 bases, with 6 bases sitting between them. The CDR3 is 12 residues long. Germline V CDR1 and CDR2: MGHDK, SYGVNS. The CDR3 region has the DNA TGTGCCAGCAGTGTACAGACCTACGAGCAGTACTTC. It yields the protein CASSVQTYEQYF.

This clone was seen a single time. The chain combines TRBV18 with TRBJ2-1; unclear D gene. Germline assignment: CDR1 KGHSH and CDR2 LQKENI. With 1 base removed from V and 9 bases from J, the gap between germline ends came to 13 bases. There are 14 residues in the CDR3. CDR3 DNA sequence: TGTGCCAGCTCACCACATCGTAGCAACGGTGAGCAGTTCTTC. Residues: CASSPHRSNGEQFF.

Note on this clone: Relative to the germline gene, one junction end is altered; a read error may explain this. The chain couples TRBV5-1 to TRBJ1-1; 7 positions match TRBD1. The germline CDR1 and CDR2 sequences are SGHRS and YFSETQ. The CDR3 sequence is 14 residues long. The CDR3 DNA is TGTGCCAGCAGCAGACCGACAGGGCACACTGAAGCTTTCTTT. Protein: CASSRPTGHTEAFF.

This chain connects TRBV7-8 to TRBJ2-5; a weak D match, TRBD2 (5 bases). The CDR3 length is 11 residues. V was clipped by 9 bases and J by 1 base, with 6 bases between them. Germline V lookup: CDR1 SGHVS, CDR2 FQNEAQ. CDR3 coding DNA: TGTGCCAGGGGGAGCCAAGAGACCCAGTACTTC. It yields the protein CARGSQETQYF.

The gene calls are TRBV28 and TRBJ2-7; D is uncertain. Germline V CDR1 and CDR2: MDHEN, SYDVKM. This CDR3 has 12 amino acids. V dropped 6 bases and J dropped 7 bases, with 13 bases sitting between them. CDR3 nucleotides: TGTGCCAGCAGGACACGGCCGCGGGAGCAGTACTTC. It yields the protein CASRTRPREQYF.

The gene calls are TRBV30 and TRBJ2-3; the match to TRBD2 covers 7 bases. The length of the CDR3 is 15 residues. Unmatched junction bases numbered 5, after V lost 2 bases and J lost 0 bases. Germline lookup yields CDR1 GTSNPN and CDR2 SVGIG (reference sequence). DNA for the CDR3: TGTGCCTGGAGTCCGCTAGCGGAAAGCACAGATACGCAGTATTTT. Amino acid sequence: CAWSPLAESTDTQYF.

This chain links TRBV19 with TRBJ2-1, with D perhaps matching TRBD2 (6 bases). Germline assignment: CDR1 LNHDA and CDR2 SQIVND (reference sequence). The CDR3 sequence is 14 residues long. V lost 10 bases, J lost 7 bases, and 20 bases lay in between. The CDR3 sequence: CATEGASVSNEQFF. The CDR3 DNA is TGTGCCACCGAAGGGGCTAGCGTGAGTAATGAGCAGTTCTTC.

The sample holds one count of this clone. The chain joins TRBV20-1 to TRBJ2-7, with no clear D. Germline CDR1 reads DFQATT; CDR2 reads SNEGSKA (reference sequence). The CDR3 sequence is 11 residues long. V shed 4 bases and J shed 6 bases, with 10 bases lying between them. The CDR3 spells CSAIIVTEQYF. The CDR3 DNA follows: TGCAGTGCTATTATAGTAACCGAGCAGTACTTC.

The chain joins TRBV5-1 to TRBJ2-7, with 14 bases fitting TRBD2. The V and J ends lost 4 bases and 1 base, in that order; junction bases with no gene match: 13. The germline V gene encodes CDR1 SGHRS and CDR2 YFSETQ. The CDR3 loop spans 19 amino acids. The CDR3 loop is CASSTGLAGGSLGSYEQYF. The CDR3 DNA reads as TGCGCCAGCAGCACCGGACTAGCGGGAGGATCTTTAGGGTCCTACGAGCAGTACTTC.

The J gene is TRBJ2-1, the V gene TRBV20-1; D uncertain. Trimming pared 4 bases from V and 7 bases from J, leaving 8 bases between. CDR1 and CDR2 (germline): DFQATT, SNEGSKA (reference sequence). The CDR3 loop spans 11 amino acids. The chain's CDR3 is CSANRRNEQFF. CDR3 DNA: TGCAGTGCTAACCGACGGAATGAGCAGTTCTTC.

This chain uses TRBV4-1 with TRBJ2-6; D is perhaps TRBD1 (6 bases). Trimming removed 1 base at V and 0 bases at J, with 10 bases between. This CDR3 spans 17 amino acids. Germline CDR1 reads MGHRA; CDR2 reads YSYEKL. The CDR3 is CASSQARQASGANVLTF. The CDR3 bases are TGCGCCAGCAGCCAAGCCCGACAGGCCTCTGGGGCCAACGTCCTGACTTTC.

This chain links TRBV30 with TRBJ1-5; the match to TRBD1 covers 7 bases. This CDR3 is 13 amino acids long. Germline CDR1 and CDR2: GTSNPN and SVGIG (reference sequence). V gave up 8 bases and J gave up 0 bases; unmatched junction bases: 4. The CDR3 reads CAIDRASNQPQHF. CDR3 DNA: TGTGCCATAGACAGGGCTAGCAATCAGCCCCAGCATTTT.

The V and J genes are TRBV19 and TRBJ2-1; no definite D call. The ends were cut back, 3 bases at V and 2 bases at J, with 11 bases in the middle. This CDR3 has 15 residues. Germline-derived CDR1 and CDR2 are LNHDA and SQIVND (reference sequence). As DNA, the CDR3 is TGTGCCAGTAGTATCGATAGGGTGACCTACAATGAGCAGTTCTTC. Amino acids: CASSIDRVTYNEQFF.

This chain connects TRBV18 to TRBJ2-1; TRBD2 might be the D (7 bases). Germline V gene sequence: CDR1 KGHSH, CDR2 LQKENI. This CDR3 has 15 amino acids. V gave up 1 base and J gave up 4 bases, with 11 bases separating them. The CDR3 loop is CASSPQRGGYNEQFF. The CDR3 coding sequence is TGTGCCAGCTCACCACAGAGGGGGGGGTACAATGAGCAGTTCTTC.

The chain couples TRBV6-6 to TRBJ2-7; unclear D gene. Germline V lookup: CDR1 MNHNY, CDR2 SVGAGI (reference sequence). The CDR3 contains 11 residues. Trimming cost V 5 bases and J 3 bases, with 5 bases left between them. The CDR3 bases are TGTGCCAGCAGTGGGGACTACGAGCAGTACTTC. It yields the protein CASSGDYEQYF.

This rearrangement joins TRBV7-3 to TRBJ2-2; D ambiguous. The CDR3 sequence is 13 residues long. Germline assignment: CDR1 SGHTA and CDR2 FQGTGA. The ends were cut back, 5 bases at V and 2 bases at J, with 6 bases in the middle. The CDR3 sequence: CASSVSNTGELFF. In nucleotides, the CDR3 is TGTGCCAGCAGCGTTTCTAACACCGGGGAGCTGTTTTTT.

The chain has TRBV5-1 and TRBJ2-1, with 11 bases that match TRBD1. The CDR3 has 16 amino acids. The germline gives CDR1 SGHRS, CDR2 YFSETQ. The V segment lost 4 bases and the J segment 6 bases; nucleotides outside the gene matches: 9. The CDR3 DNA reads as TGCGCCAGCAGCCTGGCCCCGGGACAGGGGGGCAATGAGCAGTTCTTC. Translating gives CASSLAPGQGGNEQFF.

The chain has TRBV28 and TRBJ2-7, with no clear D. V gave up 10 bases and J gave up 3 bases, with 7 bases separating them. The germline gives CDR1 MDHEN, CDR2 SYDVKM. The CDR3 extends over 10 amino acids. Here the CDR3 DNA reads TGTGCCACGGCGTTCTACGAGCAGTACTTC. The encoded protein is CATAFYEQYF. Supplemented by reference TRBV28 and TRBJ2-7, the full variable domain reads DVKVTQSSRYLVKRTGEKVFLECVQDMDHENMFWYRQDPGLGLRLIYFSYDVKMKEKGDIPEGYSVSREKKERFSLILESASTNQTSMYLCATAFYEQYFGPGTRLTVT.

Note on this clone: The sample carries other DNA sequences with the same CDR3. The chain employs TRBV6-5 and TRBJ2-5; D is possibly TRBD2 (6 bases). Germline CDR1 MNHEY, CDR2 SVGAGI. V was shortened by 5 bases and J by 2 bases, with 6 bases between the two germline ends. The CDR3 totals 12 residues. CDR3 sequence (DNA): TGTGCCAGCAGTCGGGGGCAAGAGACCCAGTACTTC. It codes for CASSRGQETQYF.

The chain links TRBV18 to TRBJ2-7; D gene unclear. CDR3 size: 13 residues. The V gene lost 3 bases and the J gene lost 1 base, with 7 bases spanning the gap. Per germline, CDR1 KGHSH and CDR2 LQKENI. CDR3 amino acids: CASSPIASYEQYF. CDR3 DNA sequence: TGTGCCAGCTCACCGATCGCGTCCTACGAGCAGTACTTC.

V is TRBV7-2 and J is TRBJ2-5, with D uncertain. CDR3 length: 16 residues. Trimming took off 2 bases at V and 5 bases at J, with 18 bases between the two ends. The V gene's germline CDR1 is SGHTA and CDR2 FQGNSA. The CDR3 DNA is TGTGCCAGCAGCTTATCGGGTGGGAAGTTTAGGGAGACCCAGTACTTC. It is translated as CASSLSGGKFRETQYF.

The chain is built from TRBV11-3 and TRBJ2-7; TRBD1 aligns across 9 bases. CDR1 SGHNT and CDR2 YENEEA come from the germline V gene. With 4 bases clipped from V and 7 bases from J, the junction kept 14 bases outside the gene matches. CDR3 length: 16 amino acids. The CDR3 is CASSSSPGQGEREQYF. DNA of the CDR3: TGTGCCAGCAGCTCCTCTCCGGGACAGGGTGAGAGGGAGCAGTACTTC.

This chain uses TRBV11-2 with TRBJ1-1, with D maybe TRBD1 (6 bases). Per the germline V gene, CDR1 is SGHAT and CDR2 is FQNNGV. CDR3 length equals 14 residues. V was clipped by 2 bases and J by 10 bases, with 17 bases between them. In DNA form, the CDR3 reads TGTGCCAGCAGCTTAAGGACAGCCCTTGCCCCAGCTTTCTTT. It translates to CASSLRTALAPAFF.

The chain combines TRBV28 with TRBJ1-5; D might be TRBD1 (6 bases). Per germline, CDR1 MDHEN and CDR2 SYDVKM. This CDR3 is built from 14 residues. Trimming removed 2 bases from V and 4 bases from J, with 9 bases in between. The CDR3 reads CASSLRGVNQPQHF. CDR3 nucleotide sequence: TGTGCCAGCAGTTTAAGGGGGGTGAATCAGCCCCAGCATTTT.

V and J are TRBV6-6 and TRBJ2-7, with D perhaps matching TRBD2 (6 bases). The CDR3 loop spans 13 amino acids. Germline V gives CDR1 MNHNY, CDR2 SVGAGI (reference sequence). V lost 6 bases and J lost 3, with 12 bases in between. CDR3 amino acids: CASRSTGVYEQYF. CDR3 coding DNA: TGTGCCAGCAGATCCACGGGGGTCTACGAGCAGTACTTC.